This record concerns one T cell receptor beta chain sequence. Its target is not known. These data are taken from a study of cytomegalovirus exposure and HLA in healthy donors. PCR involved 60 Vbeta and 13 Jbeta primers. Profiled with immunoSEQ multiplex PCR; TCRdb holds only in-frame clones, not every one. The data show 65,000 to 95,000 clones, with roughly 82% seen just once and around 11% held by the top ten. V lost 3 bases to trimming and J lost 6 bases; unmatched junction nucleotides: 7. Germline loops: CDR1 ENHRY, CDR2 SYGVKD. The CDR3 length is 15 residues. Study results and limitations: The study listed some 160 cytomegalovirus-associated TCR beta chains. Judged likely to be a sequencing artifact was a cluster of highly shared sequence variants. Later examination showed HLA-associated TCR beta chains had greater clonal expansion than equally common others. A later analysis reportedly found fewer N-insertions in an Asian-associated ancestry cluster than the approximately 670-donor mean.

The receptor's source is a man between 65 and 85 years old in good health and CMV-seronegative. This chain joins TRBV10-3 and TRBJ2-3, with TRBD2 identical over 9 bases. Sequencing was done on a sample of PBMCs. In nucleotides, the CDR3 is TGTGCCATCAGTGATCCGGGACTAGCACACGATACGCAGTATTTT. Residues: CAISDPGLAHDTQYF.